This T cell receptor beta chain stems from a study of CD8 T cells in Susac syndrome. cDNA came from roughly 0.5 to 1 ug RNA primed by random hexamers. Coverage of TCR beta CDR3 amplification by immunoSEQ multiplex PCR extended to 54 Vbeta and 13 Jbeta. TCRdb re-called the immunoSEQ multiplex PCR reads with MiXCR, one entry per CDR3 protein. The repertoire holds approximately 140,000 distinct CDR3 sequences, with roughly 80% as singletons. CD8+ and CD4+ T cells circulating in blood were sequenced for TCR beta. Relapsing-remitting disease, either stable or active, was present in the treatment-naive patients who were the multiple sclerosis controls. Negative isolation was used for CD8+ and CD4+ T cells, and FACS enrichment was applied to TEMRA cells. This CDR3 comprises 13 residues. Per germline, CDR1 GTSNPN and CDR2 SVGIG (reference sequence). The V end lost 1 base, the J end lost 7 bases, and 11 bases lay between the germline ends.

The sample consisted of CD8+ T cells from PBMCs. This chain connects TRBV30 to TRBJ2-1; possible D gene TRBD1, 6 bases. The source of this sequence is a human donor with multiple sclerosis. CDR3 sequence (DNA): TGTGCCTGGAGTGGGTGGCAGGGGAATGAGCAGTTCTTC. Translation: CAWSGWQGNEQFF.